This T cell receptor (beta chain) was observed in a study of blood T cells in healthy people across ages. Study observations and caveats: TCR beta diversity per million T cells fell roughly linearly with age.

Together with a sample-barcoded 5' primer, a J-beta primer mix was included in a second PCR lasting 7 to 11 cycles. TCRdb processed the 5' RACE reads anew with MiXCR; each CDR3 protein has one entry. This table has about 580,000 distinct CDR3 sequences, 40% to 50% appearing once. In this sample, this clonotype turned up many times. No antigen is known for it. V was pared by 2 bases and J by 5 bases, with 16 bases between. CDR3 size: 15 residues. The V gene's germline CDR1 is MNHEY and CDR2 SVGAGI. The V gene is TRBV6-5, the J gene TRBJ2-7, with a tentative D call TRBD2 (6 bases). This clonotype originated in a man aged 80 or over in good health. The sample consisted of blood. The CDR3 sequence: CASSYQGRGSDEQYF. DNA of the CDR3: TGTGCCAGCAGTTACCAGGGACGGGGGAGTGACGAGCAGTACTTC.